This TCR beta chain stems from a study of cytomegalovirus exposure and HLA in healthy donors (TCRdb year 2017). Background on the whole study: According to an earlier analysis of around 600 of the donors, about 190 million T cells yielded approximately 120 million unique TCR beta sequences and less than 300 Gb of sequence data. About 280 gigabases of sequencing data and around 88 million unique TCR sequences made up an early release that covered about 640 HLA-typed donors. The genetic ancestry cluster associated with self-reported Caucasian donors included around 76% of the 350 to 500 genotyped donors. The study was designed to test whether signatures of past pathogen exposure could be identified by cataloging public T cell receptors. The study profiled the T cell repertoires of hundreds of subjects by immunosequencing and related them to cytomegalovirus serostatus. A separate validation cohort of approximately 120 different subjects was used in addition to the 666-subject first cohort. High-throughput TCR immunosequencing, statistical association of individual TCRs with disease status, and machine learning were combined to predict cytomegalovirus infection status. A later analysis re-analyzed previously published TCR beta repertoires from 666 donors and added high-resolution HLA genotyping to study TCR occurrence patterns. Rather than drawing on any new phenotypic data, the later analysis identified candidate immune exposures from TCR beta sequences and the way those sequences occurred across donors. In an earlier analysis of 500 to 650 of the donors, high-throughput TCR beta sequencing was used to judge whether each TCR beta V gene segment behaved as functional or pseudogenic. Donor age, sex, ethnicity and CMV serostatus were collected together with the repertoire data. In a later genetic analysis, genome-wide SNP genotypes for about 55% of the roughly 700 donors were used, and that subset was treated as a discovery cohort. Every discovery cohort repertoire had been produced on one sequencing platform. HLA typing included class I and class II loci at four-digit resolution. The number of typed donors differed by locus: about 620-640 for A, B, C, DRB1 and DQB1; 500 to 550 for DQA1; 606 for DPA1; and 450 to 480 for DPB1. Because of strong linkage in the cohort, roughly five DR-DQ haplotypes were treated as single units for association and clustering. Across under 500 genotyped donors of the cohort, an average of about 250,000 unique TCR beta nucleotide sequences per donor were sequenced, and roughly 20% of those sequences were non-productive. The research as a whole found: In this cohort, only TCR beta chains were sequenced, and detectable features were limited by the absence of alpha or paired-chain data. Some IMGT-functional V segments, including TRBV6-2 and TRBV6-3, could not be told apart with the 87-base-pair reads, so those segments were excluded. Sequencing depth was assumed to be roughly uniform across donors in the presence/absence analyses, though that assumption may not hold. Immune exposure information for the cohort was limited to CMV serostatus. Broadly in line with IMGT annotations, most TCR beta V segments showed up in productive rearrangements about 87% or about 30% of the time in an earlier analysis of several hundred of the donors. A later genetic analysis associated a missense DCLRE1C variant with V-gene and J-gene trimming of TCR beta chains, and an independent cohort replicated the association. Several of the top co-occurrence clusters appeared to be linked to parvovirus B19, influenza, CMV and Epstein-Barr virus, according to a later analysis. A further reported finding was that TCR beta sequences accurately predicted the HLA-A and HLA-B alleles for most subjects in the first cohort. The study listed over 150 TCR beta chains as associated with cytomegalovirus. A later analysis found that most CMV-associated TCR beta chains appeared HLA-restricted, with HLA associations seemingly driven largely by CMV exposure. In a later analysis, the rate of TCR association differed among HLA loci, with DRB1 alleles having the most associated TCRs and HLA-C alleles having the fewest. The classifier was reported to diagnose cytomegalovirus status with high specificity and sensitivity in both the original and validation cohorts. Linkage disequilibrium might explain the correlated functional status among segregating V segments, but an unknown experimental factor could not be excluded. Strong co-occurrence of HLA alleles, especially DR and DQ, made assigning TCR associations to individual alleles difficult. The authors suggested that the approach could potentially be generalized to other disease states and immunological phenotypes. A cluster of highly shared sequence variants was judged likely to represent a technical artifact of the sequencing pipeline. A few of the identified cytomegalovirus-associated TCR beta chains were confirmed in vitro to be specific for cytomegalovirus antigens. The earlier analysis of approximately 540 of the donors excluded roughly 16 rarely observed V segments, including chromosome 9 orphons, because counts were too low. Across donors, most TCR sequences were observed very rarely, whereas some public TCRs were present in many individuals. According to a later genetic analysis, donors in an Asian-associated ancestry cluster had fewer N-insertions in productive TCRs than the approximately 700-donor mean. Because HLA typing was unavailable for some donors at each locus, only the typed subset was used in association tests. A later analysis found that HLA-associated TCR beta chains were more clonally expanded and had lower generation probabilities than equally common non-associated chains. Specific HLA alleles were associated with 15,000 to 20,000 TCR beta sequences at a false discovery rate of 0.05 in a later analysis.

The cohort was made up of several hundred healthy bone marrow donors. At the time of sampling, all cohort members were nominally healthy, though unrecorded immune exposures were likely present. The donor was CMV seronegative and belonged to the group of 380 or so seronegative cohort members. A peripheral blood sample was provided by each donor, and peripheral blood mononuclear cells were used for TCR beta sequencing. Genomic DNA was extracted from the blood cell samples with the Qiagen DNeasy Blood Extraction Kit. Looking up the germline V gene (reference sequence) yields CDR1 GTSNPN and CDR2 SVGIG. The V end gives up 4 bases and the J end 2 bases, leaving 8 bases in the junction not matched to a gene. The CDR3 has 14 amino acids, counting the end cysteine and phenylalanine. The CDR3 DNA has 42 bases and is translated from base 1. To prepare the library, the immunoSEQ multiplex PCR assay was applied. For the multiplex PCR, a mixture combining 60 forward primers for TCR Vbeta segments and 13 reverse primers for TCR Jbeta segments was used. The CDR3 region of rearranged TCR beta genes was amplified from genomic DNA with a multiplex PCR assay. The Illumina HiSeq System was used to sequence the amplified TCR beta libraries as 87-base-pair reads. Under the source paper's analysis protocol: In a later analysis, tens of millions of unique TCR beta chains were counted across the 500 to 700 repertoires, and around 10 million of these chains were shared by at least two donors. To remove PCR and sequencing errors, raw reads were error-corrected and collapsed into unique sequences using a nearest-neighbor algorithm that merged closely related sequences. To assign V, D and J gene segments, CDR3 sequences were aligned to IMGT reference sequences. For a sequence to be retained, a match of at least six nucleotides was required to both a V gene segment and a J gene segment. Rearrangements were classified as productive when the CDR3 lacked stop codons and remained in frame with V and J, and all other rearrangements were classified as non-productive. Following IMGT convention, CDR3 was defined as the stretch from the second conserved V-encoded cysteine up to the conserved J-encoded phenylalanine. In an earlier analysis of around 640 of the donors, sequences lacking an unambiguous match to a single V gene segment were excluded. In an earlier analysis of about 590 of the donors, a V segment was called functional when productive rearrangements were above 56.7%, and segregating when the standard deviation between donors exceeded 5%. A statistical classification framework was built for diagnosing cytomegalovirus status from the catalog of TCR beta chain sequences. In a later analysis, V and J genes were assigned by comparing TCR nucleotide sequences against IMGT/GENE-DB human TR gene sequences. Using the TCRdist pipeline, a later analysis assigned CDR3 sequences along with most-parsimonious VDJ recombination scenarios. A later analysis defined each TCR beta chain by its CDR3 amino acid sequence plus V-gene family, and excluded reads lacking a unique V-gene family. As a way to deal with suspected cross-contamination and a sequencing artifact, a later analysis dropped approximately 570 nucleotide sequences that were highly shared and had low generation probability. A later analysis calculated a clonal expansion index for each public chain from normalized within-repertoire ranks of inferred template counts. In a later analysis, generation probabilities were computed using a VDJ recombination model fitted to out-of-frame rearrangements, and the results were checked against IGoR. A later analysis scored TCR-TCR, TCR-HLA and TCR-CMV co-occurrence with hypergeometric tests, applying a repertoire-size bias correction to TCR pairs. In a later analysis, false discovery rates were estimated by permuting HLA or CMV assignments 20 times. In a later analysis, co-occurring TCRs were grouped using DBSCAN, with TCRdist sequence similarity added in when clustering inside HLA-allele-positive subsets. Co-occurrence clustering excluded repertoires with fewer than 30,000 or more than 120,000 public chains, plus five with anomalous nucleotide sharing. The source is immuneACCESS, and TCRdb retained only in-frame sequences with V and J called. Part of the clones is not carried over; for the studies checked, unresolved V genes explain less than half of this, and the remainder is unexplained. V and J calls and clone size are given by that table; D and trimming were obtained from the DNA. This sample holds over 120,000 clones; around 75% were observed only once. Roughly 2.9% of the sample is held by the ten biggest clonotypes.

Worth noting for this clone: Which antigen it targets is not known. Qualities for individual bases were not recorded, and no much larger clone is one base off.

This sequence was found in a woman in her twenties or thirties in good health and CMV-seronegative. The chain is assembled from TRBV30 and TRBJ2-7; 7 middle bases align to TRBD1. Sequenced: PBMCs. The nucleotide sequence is TGTGCCTGGAACCCGACAGGGCCAACCTACGAGCAGTACTTC. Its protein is CAWNPTGPTYEQYF.